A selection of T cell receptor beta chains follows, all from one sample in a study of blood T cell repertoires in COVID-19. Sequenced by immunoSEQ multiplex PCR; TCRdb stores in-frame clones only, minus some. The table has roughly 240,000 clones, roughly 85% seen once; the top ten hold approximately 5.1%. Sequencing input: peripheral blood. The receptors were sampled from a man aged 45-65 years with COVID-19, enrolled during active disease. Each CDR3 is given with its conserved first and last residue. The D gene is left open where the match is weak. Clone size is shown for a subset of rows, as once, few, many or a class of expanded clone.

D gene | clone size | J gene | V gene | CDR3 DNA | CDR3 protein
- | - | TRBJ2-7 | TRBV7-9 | TGTGCCAGCAGCTTAAGCCTGTCGGGCTCCTACGAGCAGTACTTC | CASSLSLSGSYEQYF
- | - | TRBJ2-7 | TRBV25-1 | TGTGCCAGCAGTGCTTACGAGCAGTACTTC | CASSAYEQYF
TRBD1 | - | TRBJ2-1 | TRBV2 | TGTGCCAGCACTTTACTACGGGACAGGGGTATCAATGAGCAGTTCTTC | CASTLLRDRGINEQFF
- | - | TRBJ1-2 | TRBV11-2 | TGTGCCAGCAGCCCCACCGGAGCCCGGACAGCCTATGGCTACACCTTC | CASSPTGARTAYGYTF
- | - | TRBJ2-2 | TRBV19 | TGTGCCAGTAGTATTTCTACAGGGAACACCGGGGAGCTGTTTTTT | CASSISTGNTGELFF
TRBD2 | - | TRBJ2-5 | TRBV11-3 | TGTGCCAGCAGCTTAGATAGCGGGAGAAGCGAGACCCAGTACTTC | CASSLDSGRSETQYF
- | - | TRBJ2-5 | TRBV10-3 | TGTGCCATCAGTGGAGGGCAAGAGACCCAGTACTTC | CAISGGQETQYF
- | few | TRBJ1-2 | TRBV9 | TGTGCCAGCAGCCCCCCCGGCTATGGCTACACCTTC | CASSPPGYGYTF
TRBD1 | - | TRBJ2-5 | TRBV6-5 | TGTGCCAGCAAAACCGACAGGGTAGAGACCCAGTACTTC | CASKTDRVETQYF
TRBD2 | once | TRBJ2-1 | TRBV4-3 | TGCGCCAGCAGCCAAGATAGAACTAGCGGGGGGCCCCTCTCCTACAATGAGCAGTTCTTC | CASSQDRTSGGPLSYNEQFF
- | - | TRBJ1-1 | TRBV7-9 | TGTGCCAGCAGCTTCGCTATTCGGGGGGACACTGAAGCTTTCTTT | CASSFAIRGDTEAFF
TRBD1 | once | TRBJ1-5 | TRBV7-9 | TGTGCCAGCAGCCGTCCAAGGACAGGGGCGTTCAATCAGCCCCAGCATTTT | CASSRPRTGAFNQPQHF
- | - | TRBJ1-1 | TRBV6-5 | TGTGCCAGCAGTTCTCCTAAGGGACACTACAACACTGAAGCTTTCTTT | CASSSPKGHYNTEAFF
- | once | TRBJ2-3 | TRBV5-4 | TGTGCCAGCAGCTTCTCGGGGAGTACAGATACGCAGTATTTT | CASSFSGSTDTQYF
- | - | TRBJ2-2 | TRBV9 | TGTGCCAGCAGCGTAGCCGACACCGGGGAGCTGTTTTTT | CASSVADTGELFF
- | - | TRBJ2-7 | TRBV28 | TGTGCCAGCAGTTTACCGGCGGGCTCCTACGAGCAGTACTTC | CASSLPAGSYEQYF
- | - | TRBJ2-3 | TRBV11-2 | TGTGCCAGCAGTCCGGGGAGTACAGATACGCAGTATTTT | CASSPGSTDTQYF
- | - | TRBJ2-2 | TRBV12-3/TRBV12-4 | TGTGCCAGCAGTTTACAAACCGGGGAGCTGTTTTTT | CASSLQTGELFF
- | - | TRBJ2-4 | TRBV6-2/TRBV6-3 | TGTGCCAGCAGTTACTCAGCCCAAAAAAACATTCAGTACTTC | CASSYSAQKNIQYF
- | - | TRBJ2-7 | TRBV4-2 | TGTGCCAGCAGCCAAGATTCGTCCTACGAGCAGTACTTC | CASSQDSSYEQYF
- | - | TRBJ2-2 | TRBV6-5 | TGTGCCAGCAGACTTGGGACAAACACCGGGGAGCTGTTTTTT | CASRLGTNTGELFF
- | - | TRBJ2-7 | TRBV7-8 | TGTGCCAGCAGCTTACGATGGGGAGGAGGCGAGCAGTACTTC | CASSLRWGGGEQYF
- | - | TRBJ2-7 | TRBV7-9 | TGTGCCAGCAGCCCCCCATCTGGGAGACTGCCGTACTTC | CASSPPSGRLPYF
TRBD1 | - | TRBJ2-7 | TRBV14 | TGTGCCAGCAGCCAACAGGGGGCTAACGACGAGCAGTACTTC | CASSQQGANDEQYF
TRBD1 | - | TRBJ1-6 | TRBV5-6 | TGTGCCAGCAGCACCACAGGGGGCTGGGATTCACCCCTCCACTTT | CASSTTGGWDSPLHF
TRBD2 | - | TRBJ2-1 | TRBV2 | TGTGCCAGCAGTGCCCAGCGGGGGGCATACAATGAGCAGTTCTTC | CASSAQRGAYNEQFF
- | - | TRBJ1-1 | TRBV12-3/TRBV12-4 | TGTGCCAGCAGTTTATCCGGCGGTGAAGCTTTCTTT | CASSLSGGEAFF